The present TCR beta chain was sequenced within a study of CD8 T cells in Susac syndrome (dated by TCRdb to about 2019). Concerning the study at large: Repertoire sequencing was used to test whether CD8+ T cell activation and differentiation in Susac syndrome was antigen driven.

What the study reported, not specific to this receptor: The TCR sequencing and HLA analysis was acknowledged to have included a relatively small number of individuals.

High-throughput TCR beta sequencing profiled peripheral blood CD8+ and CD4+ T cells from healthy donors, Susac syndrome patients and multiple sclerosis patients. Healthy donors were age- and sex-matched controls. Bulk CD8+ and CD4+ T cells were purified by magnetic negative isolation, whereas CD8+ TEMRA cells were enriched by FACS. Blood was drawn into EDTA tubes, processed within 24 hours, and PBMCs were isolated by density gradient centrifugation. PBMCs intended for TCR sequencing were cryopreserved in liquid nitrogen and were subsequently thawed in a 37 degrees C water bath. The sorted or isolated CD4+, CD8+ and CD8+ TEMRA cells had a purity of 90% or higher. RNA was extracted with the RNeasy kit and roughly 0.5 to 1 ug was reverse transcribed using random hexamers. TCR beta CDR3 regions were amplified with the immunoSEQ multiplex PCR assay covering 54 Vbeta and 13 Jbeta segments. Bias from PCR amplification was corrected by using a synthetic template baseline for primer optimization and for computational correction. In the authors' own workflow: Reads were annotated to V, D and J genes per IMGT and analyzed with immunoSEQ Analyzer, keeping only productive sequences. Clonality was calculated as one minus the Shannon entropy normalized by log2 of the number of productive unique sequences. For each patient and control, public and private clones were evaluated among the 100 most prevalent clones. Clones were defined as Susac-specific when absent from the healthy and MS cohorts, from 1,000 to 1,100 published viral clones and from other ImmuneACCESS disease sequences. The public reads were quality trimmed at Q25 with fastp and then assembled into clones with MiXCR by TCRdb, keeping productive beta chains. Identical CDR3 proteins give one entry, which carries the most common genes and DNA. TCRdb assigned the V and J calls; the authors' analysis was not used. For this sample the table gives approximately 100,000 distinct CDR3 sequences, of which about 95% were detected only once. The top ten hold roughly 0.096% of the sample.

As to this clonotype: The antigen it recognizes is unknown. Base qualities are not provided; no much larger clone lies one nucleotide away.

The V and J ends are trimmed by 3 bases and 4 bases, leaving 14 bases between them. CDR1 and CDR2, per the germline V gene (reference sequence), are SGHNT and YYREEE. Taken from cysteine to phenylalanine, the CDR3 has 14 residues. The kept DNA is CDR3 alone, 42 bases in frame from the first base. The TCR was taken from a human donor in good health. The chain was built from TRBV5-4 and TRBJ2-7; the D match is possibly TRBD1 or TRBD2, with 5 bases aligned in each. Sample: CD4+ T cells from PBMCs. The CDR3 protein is CASSSTGRKYEQYF. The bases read TGTGCCAGCAGCTCCACGGGACGGAAGTACGAGCAGTACTTC.